The subject of this entry is one TCR beta chain. Its specificity is not known. Amplified TCR beta CDR3 regions derived from RNA transcripts. A first-round RT-PCR of the TCR CDR3 used the HTBI primer set. TCRdb called the multiplex PCR reads again in MiXCR, with one record for every CDR3 protein. The sample lists about 530,000 distinct CDR3 sequences, under 20% occurring once. The V segment lost 4 bases and the J segment 1 base; nucleotides outside the gene matches: 8. This CDR3 has 16 amino acids. Germline CDR1 MNHEY, CDR2 SMNVEV (reference sequence). These data are taken from a study of T cells in Graves' hyperthyroidism and ophthalmopathy. Study results and limitations: Blood also carried most thyroid clonotypes expanded above 0.001.

The receptor was derived from a woman aged 18 to 35 with Graves' ophthalmopathy. The J gene is TRBJ1-1, the V gene TRBV27, with 8 bases identical to TRBD1. Sequenced material: blood. Here the CDR3 reads CASSYRDRLKNTEAFF. CDR3 sequence (DNA): TGTGCCAGCAGTTACCGGGACAGGCTAAAGAACACTGAAGCTTTCTTT.